This TCR beta chain was sequenced for a study of T cell responses to AZD1222 COVID-19 vaccine. Study-level points and caveats: Donors skewed white British and female; clonal diversity was possibly underestimated.

The ends were cut back, 6 bases at V and 4 bases at J, with 6 bases in the middle. This CDR3 has 12 residues. Germline V lookup: CDR1 SNHLY, CDR2 FYNNEI. Some clones are missing from TCRdb's copy, which holds only in-frame ones; the method was immunoSEQ multiplex PCR. The sample has approximately 140,000 clones, approximately 91% seen once. Details on this clone: Its antigen is not identified.

The V call is TRBV2, the J call TRBJ1-4; D is uncertain. The receptor was isolated from an adult who received the AZD1222 COVID-19 vaccine. The sequenced sample was peripheral blood, obtained 28 days after the second AZD1222 dose. Written as DNA, the CDR3 is TGTGCCAGCAGAGATAATAATGAAAAACTGTTTTTT. It encodes CASRDNNEKLFF. Based on the CDR3 plus reference TRBV2 and TRBJ1-4, the full variable domain is EPEVTQTPSHQVTQMGQEVILRCVPISNHLYFYWYRQILGQKVEFLVSFYNNEISEKSEIFDDQFSVERPDGSNFTLKIRSTKLEDSAMYFCASRDNNEKLFFGSGTQLSVL.